The rows below give T cell receptor beta chains drawn from one sample of a study of response to subunit inactivated influenza vaccine. TCRdb reprocessed the RT-PCR reads via MiXCR and lists one record per CDR3 protein. Of around 490,000 distinct CDR3 sequences listed, under 9% are singletons. The specimen was PBMCs from blood, collected roughly 24 months after vaccination. These receptors came from a man between 50 and 69 years old who received an inactivated influenza vaccine. CDR3s include the opening cysteine and the closing phenylalanine or tryptophan.

j_gene: TRBJ2-2
v_gene: TRBV12-3/TRBV12-4
CDR3aa: CASRRGSGRAGTGELFF

j_gene: TRBJ2-7
v_gene: TRBV5-1
CDR3aa: CASSPRWDVPYEQYF

j_gene: TRBJ1-5
v_gene: TRBV28
CDR3aa: CASSLHWGSNQPQHF

j_gene: TRBJ1-1
v_gene: TRBV28
CDR3aa: CASSRGGANTEAFF

j_gene: TRBJ2-5
v_gene: TRBV28
CDR3aa: CASSLLQWPQETQYF

j_gene: TRBJ2-3
v_gene: TRBV5-1
CDR3aa: CASSPSGGVDTQYF

j_gene: TRBJ1-1
v_gene: TRBV3-1
CDR3aa: CASSRSSNTEAFF

j_gene: TRBJ2-5
v_gene: TRBV15
CDR3aa: CATSRGLAARTGETQYF

j_gene: TRBJ1-1
v_gene: TRBV7-2
CDR3aa: CASSLFSITEAFF

j_gene: TRBJ1-1
v_gene: TRBV19
CDR3aa: CASSSTGGPTEAFF

j_gene: TRBJ2-3
v_gene: TRBV5-1
CDR3aa: CASSLGRTPSTDTQYF

j_gene: TRBJ2-3
v_gene: TRBV20-1
CDR3aa: CSASHGVAATDTQYF

j_gene: TRBJ1-6
v_gene: TRBV12-3/TRBV12-4
CDR3aa: CASSLSPSGSPLHF

j_gene: TRBJ2-1
v_gene: TRBV5-1
CDR3aa: CASCKMGQGNDEQFF

j_gene: TRBJ2-1
v_gene: TRBV3-1
CDR3aa: CASSLTLGSYNEQFF

j_gene: TRBJ2-7
v_gene: TRBV18
CDR3aa: CASSMGQQSSYEQYF

j_gene: TRBJ1-3
v_gene: TRBV12-3/TRBV12-4
CDR3aa: CASRGGPSGNTIYF

j_gene: TRBJ2-2
v_gene: TRBV20-1
CDR3aa: CSANRVSRNTGELFF

j_gene: TRBJ1-6
v_gene: TRBV7-2
CDR3aa: CASNPIGYNSPLHF

j_gene: TRBJ2-5
v_gene: TRBV7-7
CDR3aa: CASSLAGTPQETQYF

j_gene: TRBJ2-1
v_gene: TRBV20-1
CDR3aa: CSAVLPEYNEQFF

j_gene: TRBJ2-7
v_gene: TRBV19
CDR3aa: CASSRGPTYEEQYF

j_gene: TRBJ1-2
v_gene: TRBV6-1
CDR3aa: CASSEGVGAGYGYTF

j_gene: TRBJ1-6
v_gene: TRBV6-2/TRBV6-3
CDR3aa: CASSYSGQANSPLHF

j_gene: TRBJ2-7
v_gene: TRBV25-1
CDR3aa: CASRAKASYEQYF

j_gene: TRBJ2-7
v_gene: TRBV29-1
CDR3aa: CSVFDRTYEQYF

j_gene: TRBJ2-3
v_gene: TRBV9
CDR3aa: CASSGSGLNTQYF

j_gene: TRBJ2-5
v_gene: TRBV5-1
CDR3aa: CASFHGGQQETQYF

j_gene: TRBJ2-5
v_gene: TRBV6-2/TRBV6-3
CDR3aa: CASSSLGLVKLETQYF

j_gene: TRBJ1-2
v_gene: TRBV12-3/TRBV12-4
CDR3aa: CASSYSRGGYTF

j_gene: TRBJ2-7
v_gene: TRBV10-3
CDR3aa: CAISGTSCQHEQYF

j_gene: TRBJ2-7
v_gene: TRBV29-1
CDR3aa: CSVGGLARYEQYF

j_gene: TRBJ2-3
v_gene: TRBV11-2
CDR3aa: CASSYRQGGTDTQYF

j_gene: TRBJ1-1
v_gene: TRBV6-5
CDR3aa: CASSYSGIRSGNTEAFF

j_gene: TRBJ2-5
v_gene: TRBV18
CDR3aa: CASSPRRGLGETQYF

j_gene: TRBJ1-5
v_gene: TRBV27
CDR3aa: CASSSGQNNQPQHF

j_gene: TRBJ2-7
v_gene: TRBV5-1
CDR3aa: CASSLARGQGGLGGEQYF

j_gene: TRBJ1-1
v_gene: TRBV9
CDR3aa: CASSVDAGNTEAFF

j_gene: TRBJ2-5
v_gene: TRBV12-3/TRBV12-4
CDR3aa: CASSTGRAQETQYF

j_gene: TRBJ2-1
v_gene: TRBV20-1
CDR3aa: CSASSRISGRMNEQFF

j_gene: TRBJ1-3
v_gene: TRBV5-1
CDR3aa: CASSEEAGPSGNTIYF

j_gene: TRBJ2-7
v_gene: TRBV23-1
CDR3aa: CASSQSEKRGSSYEQYF

j_gene: TRBJ1-5
v_gene: TRBV7-6
CDR3aa: CASREGQGQPQHF

j_gene: TRBJ2-3
v_gene: TRBV4-1
CDR3aa: CASSQRQGVEVDTQYF

j_gene: TRBJ2-1
v_gene: TRBV7-2
CDR3aa: CASSLPGQGGHEQFF

j_gene: TRBJ2-1
v_gene: TRBV5-5
CDR3aa: CASSLLGLAGGRYEQFF